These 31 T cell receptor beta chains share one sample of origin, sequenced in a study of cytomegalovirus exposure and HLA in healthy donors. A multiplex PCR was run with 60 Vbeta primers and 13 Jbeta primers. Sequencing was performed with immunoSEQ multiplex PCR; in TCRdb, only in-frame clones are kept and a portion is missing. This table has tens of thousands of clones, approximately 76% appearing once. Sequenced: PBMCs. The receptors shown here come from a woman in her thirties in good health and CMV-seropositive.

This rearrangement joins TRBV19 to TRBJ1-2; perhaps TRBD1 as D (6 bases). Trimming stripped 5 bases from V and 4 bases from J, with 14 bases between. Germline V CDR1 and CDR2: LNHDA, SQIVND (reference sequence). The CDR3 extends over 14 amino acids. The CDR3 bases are TGTGCCAGTAGTTGGCAGGGGACCTCCTATGGCTACACCTTC. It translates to CASSWQGTSYGYTF.

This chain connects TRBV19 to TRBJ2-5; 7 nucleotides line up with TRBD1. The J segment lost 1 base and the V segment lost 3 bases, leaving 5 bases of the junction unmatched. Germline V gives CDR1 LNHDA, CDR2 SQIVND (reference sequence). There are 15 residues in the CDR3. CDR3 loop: CASSIGDSLQETQYF. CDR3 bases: TGTGCCAGTAGTATCGGGGACAGCCTCCAAGAGACCCAGTACTTC. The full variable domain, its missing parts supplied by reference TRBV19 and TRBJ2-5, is DGGITQSPKYLFRKEGQNVTLSCEQNLNHDAMYWYRQDPGQGLRLIYYSQIVNDFQKGDIAEGYSVSREKKESFPLTVTSAQKNPTAFYLCASSIGDSLQETQYFGPGTRLLVL.

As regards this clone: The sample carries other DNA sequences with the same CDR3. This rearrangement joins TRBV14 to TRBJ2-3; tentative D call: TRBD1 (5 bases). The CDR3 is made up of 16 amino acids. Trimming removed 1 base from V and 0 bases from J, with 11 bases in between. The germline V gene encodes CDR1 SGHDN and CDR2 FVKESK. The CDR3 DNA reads TGTGCCAGCAGCCAAGGGGGCAGGGCCAGCACAGATACGCAGTATTTT. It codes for CASSQGGRASTDTQYF.

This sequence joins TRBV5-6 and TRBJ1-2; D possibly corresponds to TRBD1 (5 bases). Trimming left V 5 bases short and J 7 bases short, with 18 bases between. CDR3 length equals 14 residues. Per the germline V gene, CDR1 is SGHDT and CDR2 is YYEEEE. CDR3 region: CASSHAGGRSGYTF. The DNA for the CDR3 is TGTGCCAGCAGTCATGCGGGGGGACGCAGTGGCTACACCTTC. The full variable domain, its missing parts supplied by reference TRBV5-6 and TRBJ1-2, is DAGVTQSPTHLIKTRGQQVTLRCSPKSGHDTVSWYQQALGQGPQFIFQYYEEEERQRGNFPDRFSGHQFPNYSSELNVNALLLGDSALYLCASSHAGGRSGYTFGSGTRLTVV.

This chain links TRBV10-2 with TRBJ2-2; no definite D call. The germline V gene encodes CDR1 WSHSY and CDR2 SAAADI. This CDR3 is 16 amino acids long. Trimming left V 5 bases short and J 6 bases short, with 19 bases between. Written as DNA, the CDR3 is TGCGCCAGCAGTTACACTGGGCAGCCGGTCGCCGGGGAGCTGTTTTTT. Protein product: CASSYTGQPVAGELFF.

The DNA for the CDR3 is TGTGCCAGCAGCTCGCCCGGTACAGGGGTCACCGGGGAGCTGTTTTTT. Protein sequence: CASSSPGTGVTGELFF. The rearrangement links TRBV7-9 to TRBJ2-2; 7 nucleotides agree with TRBD1. CDR1 SEHNR and CDR2 FQNEAQ come from the germline V gene (reference sequence). The CDR3 spans 16 residues. V lost 4 bases and J lost 4; bases outside the gene matches: 9.

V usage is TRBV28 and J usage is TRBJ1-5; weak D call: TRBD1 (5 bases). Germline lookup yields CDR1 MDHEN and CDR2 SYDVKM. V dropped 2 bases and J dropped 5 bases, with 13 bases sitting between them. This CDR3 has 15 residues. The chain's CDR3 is CASSLGWGVDQPQHF. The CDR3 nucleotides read TGTGCCAGCAGTTTAGGGTGGGGGGTAGATCAGCCCCAGCATTTT.

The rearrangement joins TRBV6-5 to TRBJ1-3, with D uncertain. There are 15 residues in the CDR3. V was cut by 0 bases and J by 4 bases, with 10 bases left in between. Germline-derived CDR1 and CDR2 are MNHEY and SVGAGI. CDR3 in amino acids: CASSYSRVPGNTIYF. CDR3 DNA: TGTGCCAGCAGTTACTCGAGGGTCCCGGGAAACACCATATATTTT.

CDR3 DNA sequence: TGTGCCATCAGGGGGTCTAGCGGGGTACCGGAGTTCTTC. Its translation: CAIRGSSGVPEFF. The V call is TRBV10-3, the J call TRBJ2-1; 9 bases line up with TRBD2. The V segment lost 6 bases and the J segment 14 bases; nucleotides outside the gene matches: 11. CDR1 is ENHRY, CDR2 SYGVKD, per germline. The CDR3 loop spans 13 amino acids.

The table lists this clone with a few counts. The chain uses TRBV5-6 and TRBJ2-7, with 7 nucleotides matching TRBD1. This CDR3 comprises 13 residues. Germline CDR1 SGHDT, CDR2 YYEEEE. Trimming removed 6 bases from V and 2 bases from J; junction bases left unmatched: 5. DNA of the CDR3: TGTGCCAGCACCATCGGGACAGCCTACGAGCAGTACTTC. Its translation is CASTIGTAYEQYF.

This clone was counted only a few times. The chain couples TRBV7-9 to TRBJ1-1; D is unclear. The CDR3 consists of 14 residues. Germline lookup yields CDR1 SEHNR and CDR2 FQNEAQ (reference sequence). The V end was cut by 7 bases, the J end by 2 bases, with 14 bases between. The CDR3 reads CASTPGGFNTEAFF. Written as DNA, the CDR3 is TGTGCCAGCACCCCGGGAGGGTTTAACACTGAAGCTTTCTTT.

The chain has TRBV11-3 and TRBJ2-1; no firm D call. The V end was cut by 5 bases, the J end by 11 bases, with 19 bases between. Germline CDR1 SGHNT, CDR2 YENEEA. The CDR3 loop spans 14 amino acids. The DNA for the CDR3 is TGTGCCAGCAGCAAAAGTGACGGTAGAGGAAAGCAGTTCTTC. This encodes CASSKSDGRGKQFF.

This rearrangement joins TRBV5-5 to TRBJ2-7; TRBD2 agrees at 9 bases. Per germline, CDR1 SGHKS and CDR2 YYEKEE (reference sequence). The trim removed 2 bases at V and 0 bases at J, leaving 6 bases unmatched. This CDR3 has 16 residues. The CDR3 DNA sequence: TGTGCCAGCAGCTTCGAGAGCGGGGGGTACTCCTACGAGCAGTACTTC. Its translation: CASSFESGGYSYEQYF.

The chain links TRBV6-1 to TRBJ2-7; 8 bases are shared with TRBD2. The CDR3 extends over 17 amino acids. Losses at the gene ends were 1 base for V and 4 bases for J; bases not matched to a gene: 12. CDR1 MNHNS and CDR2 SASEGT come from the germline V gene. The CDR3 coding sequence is TGTGCCAGCAGTGAAGAGTTGGCGGGGGGAGGTTGGTACGAGCAGTACTTC. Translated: CASSEELAGGGWYEQYF.

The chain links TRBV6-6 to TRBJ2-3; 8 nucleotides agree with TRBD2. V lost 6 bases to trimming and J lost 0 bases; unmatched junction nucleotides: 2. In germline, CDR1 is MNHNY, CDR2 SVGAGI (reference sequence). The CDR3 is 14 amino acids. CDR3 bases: TGTGCCAGCAGGGCGGGAGGAAGCACAGATACGCAGTATTTT. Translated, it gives CASRAGGSTDTQYF.

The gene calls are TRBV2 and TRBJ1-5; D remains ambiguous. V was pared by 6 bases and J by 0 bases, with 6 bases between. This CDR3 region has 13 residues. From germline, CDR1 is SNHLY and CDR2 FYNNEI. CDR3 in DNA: TGTGCCAGCAGGCAGGTTAGCAATCAGCCCCAGCATTTT. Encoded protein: CASRQVSNQPQHF.

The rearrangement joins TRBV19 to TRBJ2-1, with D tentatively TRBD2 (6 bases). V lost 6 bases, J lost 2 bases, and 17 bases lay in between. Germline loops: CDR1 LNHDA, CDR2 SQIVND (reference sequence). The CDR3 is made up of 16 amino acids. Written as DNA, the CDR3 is TGTGCCAGTAGGCGTCGCAATGCGGGGACCTACAATGAGCAGTTCTTC. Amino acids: CASRRRNAGTYNEQFF.

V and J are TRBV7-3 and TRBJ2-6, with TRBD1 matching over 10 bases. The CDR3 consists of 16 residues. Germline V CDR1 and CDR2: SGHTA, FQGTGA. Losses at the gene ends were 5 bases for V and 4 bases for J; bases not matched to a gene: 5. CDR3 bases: TGTGCCAGCAGCCCTAGACAGGGGGCAGGGGCCAACGTCCTGACTTTC. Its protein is CASSPRQGAGANVLTF.

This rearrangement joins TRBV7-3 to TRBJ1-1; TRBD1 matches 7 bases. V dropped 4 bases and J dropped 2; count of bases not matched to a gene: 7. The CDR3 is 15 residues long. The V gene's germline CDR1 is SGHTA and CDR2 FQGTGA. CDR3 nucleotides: TGTGCCAGCAGCTCCTCCGGGACAGCAAACACTGAAGCTTTCTTT. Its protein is CASSSSGTANTEAFF.

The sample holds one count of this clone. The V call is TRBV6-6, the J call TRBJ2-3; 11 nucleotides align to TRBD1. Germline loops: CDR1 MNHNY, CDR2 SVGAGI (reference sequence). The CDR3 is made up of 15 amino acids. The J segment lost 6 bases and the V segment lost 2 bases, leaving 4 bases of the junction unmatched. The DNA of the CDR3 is TGTGCCAGCAGTTACGGGACAGGGGGGCGGGATACGCAGTATTTT. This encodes CASSYGTGGRDTQYF.

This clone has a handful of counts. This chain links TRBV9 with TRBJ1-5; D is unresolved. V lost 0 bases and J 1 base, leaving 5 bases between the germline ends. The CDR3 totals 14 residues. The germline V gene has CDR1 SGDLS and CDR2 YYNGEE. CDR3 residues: CASSVGGSNQPQHF. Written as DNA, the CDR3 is TGTGCCAGCAGCGTAGGTGGCAGCAATCAGCCCCAGCATTTT. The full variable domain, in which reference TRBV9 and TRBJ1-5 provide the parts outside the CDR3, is DSGVTQTPKHLITATGQRVTLRCSPRSGDLSVYWYQQSLDQGLQFLIQYYNGEERAKGNILERFSAQQFPDLHSELNLSSLELGDSALYFCASSVGGSNQPQHFGDGTRLSIL.

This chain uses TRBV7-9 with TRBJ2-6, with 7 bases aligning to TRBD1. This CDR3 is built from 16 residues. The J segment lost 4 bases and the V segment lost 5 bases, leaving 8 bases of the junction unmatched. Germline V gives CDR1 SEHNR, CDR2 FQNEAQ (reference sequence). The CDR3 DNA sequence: TGTGCCAGCAGCGAACAGACAGGGACGGGGGCCAACGTCCTGACTTTC. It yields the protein CASSEQTGTGANVLTF.

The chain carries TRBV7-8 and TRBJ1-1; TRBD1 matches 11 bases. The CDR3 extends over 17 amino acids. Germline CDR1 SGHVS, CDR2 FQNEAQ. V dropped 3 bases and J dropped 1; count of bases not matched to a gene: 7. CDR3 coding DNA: TGTGCCAGCAGCTTCTCCCGGGACAGGGGGGAGAACACTGAAGCTTTCTTT. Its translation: CASSFSRDRGENTEAFF. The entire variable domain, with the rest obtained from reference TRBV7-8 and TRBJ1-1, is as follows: GAGVSQSPRYKVAKRGQDVALRCDPISGHVSLFWYQQALGQGPEFLTYFQNEAQLDKSGLPSDRFFAERPEGSVSTLKIQRTQQEDSAVYLCASSFSRDRGENTEAFFGQGTRLTVV.

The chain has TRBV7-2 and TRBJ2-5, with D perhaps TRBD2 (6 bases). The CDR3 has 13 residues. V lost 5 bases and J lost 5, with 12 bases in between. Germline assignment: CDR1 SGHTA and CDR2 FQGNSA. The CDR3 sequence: CASSLGTWETQYF. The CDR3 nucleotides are TGTGCCAGCAGCCTGGGGACTTGGGAGACCCAGTACTTC.

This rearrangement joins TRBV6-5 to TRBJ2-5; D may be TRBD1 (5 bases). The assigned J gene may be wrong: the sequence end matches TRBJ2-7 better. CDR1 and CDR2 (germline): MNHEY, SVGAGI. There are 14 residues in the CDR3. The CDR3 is CASSEGQISYEQYF. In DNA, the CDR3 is TGTGCCAGCAGTGAAGGACAAATCTCCTACGAGCAGTACTTC.

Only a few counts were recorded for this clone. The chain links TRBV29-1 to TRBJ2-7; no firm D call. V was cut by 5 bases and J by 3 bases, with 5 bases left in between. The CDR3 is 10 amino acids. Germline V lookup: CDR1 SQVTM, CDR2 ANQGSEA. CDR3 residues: CSVYSYEQYF. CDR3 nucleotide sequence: TGCAGCGTTTATAGCTACGAGCAGTACTTC.

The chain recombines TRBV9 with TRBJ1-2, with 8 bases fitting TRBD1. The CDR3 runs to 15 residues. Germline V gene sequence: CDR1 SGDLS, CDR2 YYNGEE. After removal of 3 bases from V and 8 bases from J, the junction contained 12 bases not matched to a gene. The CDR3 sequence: CASSGSTGGVKGYTF. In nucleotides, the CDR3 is TGTGCCAGCAGCGGATCCACAGGGGGAGTGAAAGGCTACACCTTC.

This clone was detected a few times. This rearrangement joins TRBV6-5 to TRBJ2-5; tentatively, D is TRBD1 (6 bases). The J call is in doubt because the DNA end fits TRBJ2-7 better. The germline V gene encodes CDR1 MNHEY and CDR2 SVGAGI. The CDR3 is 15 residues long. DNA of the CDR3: TGTGCCAGCAGACAGAGGATGGGGGCGCGGTCCGAGCAGTACTTC. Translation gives CASRQRMGARSEQYF.

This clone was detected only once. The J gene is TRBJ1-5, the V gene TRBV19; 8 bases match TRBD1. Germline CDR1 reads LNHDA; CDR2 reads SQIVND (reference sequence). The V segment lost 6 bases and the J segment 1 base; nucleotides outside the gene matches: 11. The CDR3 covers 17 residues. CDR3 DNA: TGTGCCAGTAGCCCGGCACAGGGGGTTGTGAGCAATCAGCCCCAGCATTTT. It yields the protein CASSPAQGVVSNQPQHF.

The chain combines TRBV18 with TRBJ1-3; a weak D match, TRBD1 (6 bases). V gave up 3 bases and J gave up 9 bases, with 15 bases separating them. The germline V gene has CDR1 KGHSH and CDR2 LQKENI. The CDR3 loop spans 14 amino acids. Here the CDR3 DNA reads TGTGCCAGCTCACCTAGGACAGAGTCGGTCACCATATATTTT. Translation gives CASSPRTESVTIYF.

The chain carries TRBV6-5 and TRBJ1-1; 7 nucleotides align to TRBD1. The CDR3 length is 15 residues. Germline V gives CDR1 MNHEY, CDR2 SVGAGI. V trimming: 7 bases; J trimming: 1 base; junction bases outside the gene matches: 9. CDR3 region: CASTPRQGRNTEAFF. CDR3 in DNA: TGTGCCAGCACCCCTCGACAGGGCCGGAACACTGAAGCTTTCTTT.